This T cell receptor (beta chain) was obtained from a study of blood T cell repertoires in COVID-19. Overall study context: Samples of COVID-19 (acute and convalescent) were obtained from the United States, Italy and Spain. The analysed material was cDNA or gDNA that came from T cells, B-cell-depleted T cells, or PBMCs.

As originally analysed: Amplification from reference gene primers served as the basis for estimated nucleated cell counts. Profiled with immunoSEQ multiplex PCR; TCRdb holds only in-frame clones, not every one. V and J calls and clone size are copied from that table; D and trimming were computed from the DNA. Of 55,000 to 90,000 clones listed, 84% were seen once; the top ten hold approximately 4.1%. This CDR3 is 13 amino acids long. V was pared by 7 bases and J by 5 bases, with 14 bases between. CDR1 and CDR2 (germline): SGHRS, YFSETQ. The chain carries TRBV5-1 and TRBJ2-3; no clear D. This clonotype originated in a woman aged 55-69 years with acute or convalescent COVID-19. The sequenced sample was peripheral blood. The CDR3 region has the DNA TGCGCCAGCCGCCCCGGGTCGGGAGATACGCAGTATTTT. Translated: CASRPGSGDTQYF.